Reported below is one T cell receptor beta chain. The clone's antigen remains unknown. Base qualities are not at hand, and no much larger clone is one base apart. These data belong to a study of T cells after yellow fever vaccination (dated by TCRdb to about 2019). At the level of the whole study: The SMART-Seq v4 Ultra Low Input RNA kit was used to prepare libraries from fractions with low cell numbers. Bulk TCR alpha and beta repertoires were sequenced longitudinally to track T-cell clones before and after primary and booster YFV17D yellow fever vaccination. Blood samples were taken at several timepoints before and after primary and secondary immunization, and bulk PBMC replicates and cell subsets were isolated. Two healthy male donors, one aged 18 to 30 and one aged 30 to 40 years, made up the cohort. General findings and caveats noted by the study authors: The secondary T-cell response was weaker than the primary response but faster, peaking on day 5 instead of day 15. Most clones expanded after primary vaccination (around 96% of CD4 and around 88% of CD8) were re-detected after the booster, suggesting that broad memory maintenance occurred. The study included only a couple of donors, which limits how far the findings can be generalized. Because abundant contaminating clonotypes from the bulk population could be contained in FACS-sorted repertoires, computational filtering was required. A small fraction of clonotypes showed up in both the CD4 and CD8 compartments, probably as a result of convergent recombination.

The treatment or condition label for this specimen denotes: live attenuated yellow fever vaccine strain. A standard Ficoll-Paque protocol was used to isolate PBMCs from peripheral blood. Dynabeads CD4 and CD8 positive selection kits were used to isolate the CD4 and CD8 T-cell fractions. TriZol was used to extract RNA from bulk PBMCs, from CD4 and CD8 fractions, and from dextramer-positive and dextramer-negative fractions. According to the germline V gene (reference sequence), CDR1 reads SEHNR and CDR2 reads FQNEAQ. V lost 0 bases and J lost 1 base; the stretch between them is 11 bases long. The CDR3 numbers 16 residues from cysteine through phenylalanine. The entry retains the CDR3 DNA only, 48 bases that are in frame from base 1. TCR cDNA was synthesized by 5'RACE template switching, through which a universal primer site and unique molecular identifiers were introduced. Priming of cDNA synthesis was performed from both the TCR alpha and TCR beta constant segments. Libraries were amplified in two PCR steps, with sample barcodes and sequencing adapters added in the second step. Sequencing of the libraries was done on either Illumina HiSeq 2500 (2x100 bp) or NovaSeq (2x150 bp). The authors' analysis ran thus. MIGEC handled demultiplexing of reads and collapsing into UMI consensus sequences, while MiXCR performed V(D)J alignment. Vaccine-responding clonotypes were defined with edgeR using replicate PBMC samples, requiring FDR below 0.01 and a log2 fold change above 5 up to day 15. Each bulk clonotype was labeled CD4 or CD8 based on which sequenced repertoire, CD4 or CD8, contained the clonotype at higher abundance. TCRdb's own reprocessing of the public reads used fastp at Q25 and MiXCR and kept productive beta chains. Each entry is one CDR3 protein sequence, shown with its most common DNA and genes. The V and J calls shown here were made by TCRdb, not taken from the authors' results. This sample lists 250,000 or so distinct CDR3 sequences; less than 9% were detected once. Roughly 0.86% of the sample is in the top ten clones.

This TCR came from a man aged 25 to 45 who received the YFV17D yellow fever vaccine. This material consisted of CD4+ T cells sorted from PBMCs, taken 15 days after the yellow fever booster vaccination. The receptor chain draws on TRBV7-9 and TRBJ2-3, with a tentative D gene TRBD1 over 5 matching bases. The sequenced DNA is TGTGCCAGCAGCTTAGCCGGCAGGGCACGCACAGATACGCAGTATTTT. This gives the protein CASSLAGRARTDTQYF.